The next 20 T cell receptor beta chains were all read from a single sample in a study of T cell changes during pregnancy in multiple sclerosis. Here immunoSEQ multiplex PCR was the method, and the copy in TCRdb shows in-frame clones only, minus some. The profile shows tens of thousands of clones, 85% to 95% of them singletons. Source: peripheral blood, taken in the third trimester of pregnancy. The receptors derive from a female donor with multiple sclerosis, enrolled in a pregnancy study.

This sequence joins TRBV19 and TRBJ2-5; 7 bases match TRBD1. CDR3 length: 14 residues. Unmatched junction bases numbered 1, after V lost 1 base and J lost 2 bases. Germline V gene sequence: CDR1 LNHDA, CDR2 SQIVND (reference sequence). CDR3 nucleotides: TGTGCCAGTAGTATAGGACAGGGACAAGAGACCCAGTACTTC. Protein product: CASSIGQGQETQYF.

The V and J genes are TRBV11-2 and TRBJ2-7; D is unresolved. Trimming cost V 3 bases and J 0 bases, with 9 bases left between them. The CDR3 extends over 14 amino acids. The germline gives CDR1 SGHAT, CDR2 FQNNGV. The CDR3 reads CASSLFVDSYEQYF. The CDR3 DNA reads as TGTGCCAGCAGCTTGTTCGTAGACTCCTACGAGCAGTACTTC.

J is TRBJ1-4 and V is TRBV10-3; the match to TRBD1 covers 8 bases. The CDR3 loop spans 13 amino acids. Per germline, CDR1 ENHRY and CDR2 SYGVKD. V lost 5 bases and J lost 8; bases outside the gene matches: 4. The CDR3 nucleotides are TGTGCCATCAGTTCCGGGGACAGGGAAAAACTGTTTTTT. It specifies CAISSGDREKLFF.

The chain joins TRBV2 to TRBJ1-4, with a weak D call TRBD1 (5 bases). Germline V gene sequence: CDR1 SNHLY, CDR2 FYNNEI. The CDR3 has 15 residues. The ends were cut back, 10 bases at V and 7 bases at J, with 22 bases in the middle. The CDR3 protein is CATSQEAGLLEKLFF. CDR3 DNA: TGTGCCACCAGCCAAGAGGCAGGGTTACTTGAAAAACTGTTTTTT.

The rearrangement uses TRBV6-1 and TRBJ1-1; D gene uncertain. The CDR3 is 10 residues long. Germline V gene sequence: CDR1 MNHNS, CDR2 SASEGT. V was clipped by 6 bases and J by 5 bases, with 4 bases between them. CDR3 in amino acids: CASRRTEAFF. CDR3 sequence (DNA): TGTGCCAGCAGGCGAACTGAAGCTTTCTTT.

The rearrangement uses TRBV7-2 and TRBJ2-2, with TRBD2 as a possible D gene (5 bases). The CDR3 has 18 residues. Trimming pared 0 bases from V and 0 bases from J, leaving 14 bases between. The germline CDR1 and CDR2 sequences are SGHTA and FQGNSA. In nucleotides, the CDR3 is TGTGCCAGCAGCTTAGCGTCTAGCCGGGTCGCGAACACCGGGGAGCTGTTTTTT. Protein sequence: CASSLASSRVANTGELFF.

In nucleotides, the CDR3 is TGTGCCAGCACCAAATCAAGCGGGAAGCCCGCAGATACGCAGTATTTT. It is translated as CASTKSSGKPADTQYF. The chain combines TRBV28 with TRBJ2-3; 7 nucleotides align to TRBD2. V was clipped by 7 bases and J by 4 bases; unmatched bases: 14. The V gene's germline CDR1 is MDHEN and CDR2 SYDVKM. The CDR3 has 16 residues.

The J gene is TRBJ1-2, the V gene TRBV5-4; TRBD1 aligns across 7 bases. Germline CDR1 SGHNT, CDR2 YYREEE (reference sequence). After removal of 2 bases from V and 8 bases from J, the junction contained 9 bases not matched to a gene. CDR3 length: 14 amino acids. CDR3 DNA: TGTGCCAGCAGCTTCGATTCAGGGGGAGGAGGCTACACCTTC. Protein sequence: CASSFDSGGGGYTF.

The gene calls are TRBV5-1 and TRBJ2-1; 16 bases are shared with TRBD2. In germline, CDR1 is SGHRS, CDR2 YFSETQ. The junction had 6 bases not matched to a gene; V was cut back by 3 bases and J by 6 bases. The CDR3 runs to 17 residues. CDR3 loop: CASSSGLAGGPSNEQFF. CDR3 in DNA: TGCGCCAGCAGCTCGGGACTAGCGGGAGGGCCCTCCAATGAGCAGTTCTTC. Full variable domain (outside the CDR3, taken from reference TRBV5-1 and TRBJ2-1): KAGVTQTPRYLIKTRGQQVTLSCSPISGHRSVSWYQQTPGQGLQFLFEYFSETQRNKGNFPGRFSGRQFSNSRSEMNVSTLELGDSALYLCASSSGLAGGPSNEQFFGPGTRLTVL.

DNA of the CDR3: TGTGCCAGCAGCTTTAGCGTTTCTTCTCTGTATCAGTACTTC. It encodes CASSFSVSSLYQYF. J is TRBJ2-7 and V is TRBV5-6; D possibly corresponds to TRBD2 (5 bases). There are 14 residues in the CDR3. Trimming cost V 2 bases and J 10 bases, with 19 bases left between them. Germline V lookup: CDR1 SGHDT, CDR2 YYEEEE. Variable domain in full (rest from reference TRBV5-6 and TRBJ2-7): DAGVTQSPTHLIKTRGQQVTLRCSPKSGHDTVSWYQQALGQGPQFIFQYYEEEERQRGNFPDRFSGHQFPNYSSELNVNALLLGDSALYLCASSFSVSSLYQYFGPGTRLTVT.

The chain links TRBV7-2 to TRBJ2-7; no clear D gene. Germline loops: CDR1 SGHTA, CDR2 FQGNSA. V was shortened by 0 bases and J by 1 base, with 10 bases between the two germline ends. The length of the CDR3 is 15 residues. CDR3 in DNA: TGTGCCAGCAGCTTAGCATCTGGCCAATCCTACGAGCAGTACTTC. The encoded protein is CASSLASGQSYEQYF.

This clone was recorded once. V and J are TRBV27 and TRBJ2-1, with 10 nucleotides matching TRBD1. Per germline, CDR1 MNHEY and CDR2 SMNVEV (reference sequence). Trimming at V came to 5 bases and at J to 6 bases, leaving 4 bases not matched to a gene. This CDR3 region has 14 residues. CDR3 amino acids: CASSLWDRGNEQFF. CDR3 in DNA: TGTGCCAGCAGTCTGTGGGACAGGGGCAATGAGCAGTTCTTC.

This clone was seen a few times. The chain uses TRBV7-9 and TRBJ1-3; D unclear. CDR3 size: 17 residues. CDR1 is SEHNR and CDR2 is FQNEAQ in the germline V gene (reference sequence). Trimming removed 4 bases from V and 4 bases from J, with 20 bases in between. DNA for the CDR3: TGTGCCAGCAGCTCGAACTGGGCCTCATCAGAGGGAAACACCATATATTTT. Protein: CASSSNWASSEGNTIYF.

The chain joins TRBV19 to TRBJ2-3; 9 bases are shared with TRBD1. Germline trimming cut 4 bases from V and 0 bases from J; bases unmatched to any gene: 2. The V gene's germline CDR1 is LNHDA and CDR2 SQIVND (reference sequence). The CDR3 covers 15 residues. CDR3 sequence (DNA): TGTGCCAGTAGTACGGGGACAGGGAGCACAGATACGCAGTATTTT. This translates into CASSTGTGSTDTQYF.

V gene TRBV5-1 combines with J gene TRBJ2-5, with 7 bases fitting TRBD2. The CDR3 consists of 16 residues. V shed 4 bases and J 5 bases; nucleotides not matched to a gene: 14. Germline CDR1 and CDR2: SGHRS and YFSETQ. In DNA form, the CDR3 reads TGCGCCAGCAGCCCCCGTGGCGGGAGTCTGGGTGAGACCCAGTACTTC. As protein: CASSPRGGSLGETQYF. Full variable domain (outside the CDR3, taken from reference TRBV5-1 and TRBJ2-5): KAGVTQTPRYLIKTRGQQVTLSCSPISGHRSVSWYQQTPGQGLQFLFEYFSETQRNKGNFPGRFSGRQFSNSRSEMNVSTLELGDSALYLCASSPRGGSLGETQYFGPGTRLLVL.

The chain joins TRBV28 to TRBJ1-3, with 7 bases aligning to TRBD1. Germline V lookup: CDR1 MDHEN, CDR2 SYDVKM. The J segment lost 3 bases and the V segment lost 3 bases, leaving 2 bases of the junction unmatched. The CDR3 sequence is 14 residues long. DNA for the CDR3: TGTGCCAGCAGTTTCAGGGGGTATGGAAACACCATATATTTT. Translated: CASSFRGYGNTIYF.

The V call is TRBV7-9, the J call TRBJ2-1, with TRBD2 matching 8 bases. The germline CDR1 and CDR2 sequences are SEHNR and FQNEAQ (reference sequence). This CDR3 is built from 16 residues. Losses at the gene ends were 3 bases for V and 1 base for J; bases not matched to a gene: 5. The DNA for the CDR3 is TGTGCCAGCAGCTTTACTAGCGGCCCTTCCTACAATGAGCAGTTCTTC. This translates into CASSFTSGPSYNEQFF.

CDR3 protein: CASSWGLAGVADTQYF. The CDR3 DNA reads TGTGCCAGCAGCTGGGGACTAGCGGGAGTGGCAGATACGCAGTATTTT. This chain connects TRBV7-2 to TRBJ2-3, with 14 nucleotides matching TRBD2. This CDR3 has 16 amino acids. J was trimmed by 4 bases and V by 4 bases; bases with no gene match: 4. CDR1 is SGHTA and CDR2 is FQGNSA in the germline V gene.

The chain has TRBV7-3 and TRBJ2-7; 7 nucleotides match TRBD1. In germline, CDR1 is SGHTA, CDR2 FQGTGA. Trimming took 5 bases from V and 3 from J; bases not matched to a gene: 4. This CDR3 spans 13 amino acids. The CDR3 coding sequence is TGTGCCAGCAGCGCTTCAGGGGGCTACGAGCAGTACTTC. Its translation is CASSASGGYEQYF.

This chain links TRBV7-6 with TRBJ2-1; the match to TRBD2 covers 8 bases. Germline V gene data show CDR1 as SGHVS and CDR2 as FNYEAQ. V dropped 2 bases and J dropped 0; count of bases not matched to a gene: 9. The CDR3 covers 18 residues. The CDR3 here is CASSLQAGVLSSYNEQFF. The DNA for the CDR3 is TGTGCCAGCAGCTTACAAGCGGGAGTCCTCAGCTCCTACAATGAGCAGTTCTTC.